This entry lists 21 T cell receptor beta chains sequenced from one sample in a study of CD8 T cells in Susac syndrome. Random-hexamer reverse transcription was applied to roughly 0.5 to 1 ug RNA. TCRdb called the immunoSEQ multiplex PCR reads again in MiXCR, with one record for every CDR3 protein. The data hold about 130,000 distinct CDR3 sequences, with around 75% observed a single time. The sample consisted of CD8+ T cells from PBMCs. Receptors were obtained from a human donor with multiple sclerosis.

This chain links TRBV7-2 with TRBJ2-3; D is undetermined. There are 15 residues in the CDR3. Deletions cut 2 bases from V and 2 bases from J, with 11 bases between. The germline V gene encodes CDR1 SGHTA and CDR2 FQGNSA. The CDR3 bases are TGTGCCAGCAGCTTATGGGGTTACATCACAGATACGCAGTATTTT. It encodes CASSLWGYITDTQYF.

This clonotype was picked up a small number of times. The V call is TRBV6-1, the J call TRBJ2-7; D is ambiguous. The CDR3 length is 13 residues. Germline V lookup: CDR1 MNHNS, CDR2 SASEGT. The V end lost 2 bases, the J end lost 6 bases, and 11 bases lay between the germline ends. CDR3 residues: CASSERHRAEQYV. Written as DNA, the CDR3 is TGTGCCAGCAGTGAAAGGCACCGGGCCGAGCAGTACGTC.

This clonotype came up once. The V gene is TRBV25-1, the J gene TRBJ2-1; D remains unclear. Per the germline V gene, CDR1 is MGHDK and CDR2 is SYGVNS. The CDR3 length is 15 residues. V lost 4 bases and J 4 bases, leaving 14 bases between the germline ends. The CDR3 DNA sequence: TGTGCCAGCAGTGTGGGAACCTCGGGTTACAATGAGCAGTTCTTC. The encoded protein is CASSVGTSGYNEQFF.

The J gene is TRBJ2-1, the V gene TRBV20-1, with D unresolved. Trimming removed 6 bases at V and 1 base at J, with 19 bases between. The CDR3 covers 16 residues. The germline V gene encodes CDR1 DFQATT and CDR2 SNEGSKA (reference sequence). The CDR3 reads CSAPGGDSASYNEQFF. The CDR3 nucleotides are TGCAGTGCCCCCGGCGGTGACTCCGCTTCCTACAATGAGCAGTTCTTC.

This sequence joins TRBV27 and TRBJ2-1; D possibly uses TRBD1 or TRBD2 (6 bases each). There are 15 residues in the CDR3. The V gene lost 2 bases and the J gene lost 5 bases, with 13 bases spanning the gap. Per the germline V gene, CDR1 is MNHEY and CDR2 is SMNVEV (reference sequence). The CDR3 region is CASSLGGRGNNEQFF. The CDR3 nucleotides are TGTGCCAGCAGTTTAGGGGGGCGAGGAAACAATGAGCAGTTCTTC.

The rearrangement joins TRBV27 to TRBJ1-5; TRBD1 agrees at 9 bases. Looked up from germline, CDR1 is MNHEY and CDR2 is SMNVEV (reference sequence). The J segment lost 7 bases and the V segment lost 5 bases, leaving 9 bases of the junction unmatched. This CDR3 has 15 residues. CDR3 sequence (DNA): TGTGCCAGCAGTGACTCCGGGACAGGGAGACAGCCCCAGCATTTT. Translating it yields CASSDSGTGRQPQHF.

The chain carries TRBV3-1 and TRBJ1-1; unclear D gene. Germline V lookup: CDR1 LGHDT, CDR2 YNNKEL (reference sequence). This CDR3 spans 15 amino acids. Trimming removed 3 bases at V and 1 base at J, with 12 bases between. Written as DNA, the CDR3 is TGTGCCAGCAGCCATCAGAGGGTAGGGAACACTGAAGCTTTCTTT. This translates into CASSHQRVGNTEAFF. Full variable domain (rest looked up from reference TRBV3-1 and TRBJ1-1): DTAVSQTPKYLVTQMGNDKSIKCEQNLGHDTMYWYKQDSKKFLKIMFSYNNKELIINETVPNRFSPKSPDKAHLNLHINSLELGDSAVYFCASSHQRVGNTEAFFGQGTRLTVV.

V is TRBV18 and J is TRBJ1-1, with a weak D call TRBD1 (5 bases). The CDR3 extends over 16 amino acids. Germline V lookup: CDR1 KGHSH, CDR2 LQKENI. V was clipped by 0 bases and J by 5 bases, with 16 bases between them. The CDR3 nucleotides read TGTGCCAGCTCACCACCGATGGGGGACCCCGTAACTGAAGCTTTCTTT. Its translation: CASSPPMGDPVTEAFF. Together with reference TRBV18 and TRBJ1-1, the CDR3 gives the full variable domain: NAGVMQNPRHLVRRRGQEARLRCSPMKGHSHVYWYRQLPEEGLKFMVYLQKENIIDESGMPKERFSAEFPKEGPSILRIQQVVRGDSAAYFCASSPPMGDPVTEAFFGQGTRLTVV.

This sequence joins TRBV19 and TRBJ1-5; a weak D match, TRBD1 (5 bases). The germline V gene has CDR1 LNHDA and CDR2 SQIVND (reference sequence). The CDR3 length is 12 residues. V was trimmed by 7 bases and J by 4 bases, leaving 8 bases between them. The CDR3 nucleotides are TGTGCCAGTAATCCAGGGAATCAGCCCCAGCATTTT. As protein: CASNPGNQPQHF.

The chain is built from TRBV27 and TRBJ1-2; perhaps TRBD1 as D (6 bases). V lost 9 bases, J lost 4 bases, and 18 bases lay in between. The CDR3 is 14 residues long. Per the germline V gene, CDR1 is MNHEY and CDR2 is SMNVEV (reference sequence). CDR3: CASGELQGIYGYTF. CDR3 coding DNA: TGTGCCAGTGGAGAGCTACAGGGAATCTATGGCTACACCTTC.

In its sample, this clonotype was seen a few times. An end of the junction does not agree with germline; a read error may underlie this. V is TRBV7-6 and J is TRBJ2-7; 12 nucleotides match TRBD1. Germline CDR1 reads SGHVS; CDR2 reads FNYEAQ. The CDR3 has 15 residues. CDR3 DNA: TGTGCCAGCAGCTACGGGACAGGGGGCTCCGACGAGCAGTACTTC. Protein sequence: CASSYGTGGSDEQYF.

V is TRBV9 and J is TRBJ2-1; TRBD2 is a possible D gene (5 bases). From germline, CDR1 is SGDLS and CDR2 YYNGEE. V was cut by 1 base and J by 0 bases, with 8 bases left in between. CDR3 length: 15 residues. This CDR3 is CASSVRGLSYNEQFF. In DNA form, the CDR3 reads TGTGCCAGCAGCGTACGAGGGCTCTCCTACAATGAGCAGTTCTTC.

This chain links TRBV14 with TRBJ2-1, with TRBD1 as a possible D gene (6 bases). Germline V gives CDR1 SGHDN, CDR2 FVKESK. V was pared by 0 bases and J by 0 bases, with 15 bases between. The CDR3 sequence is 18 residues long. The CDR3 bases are TGTGCCAGCAGCCAAGAAGCATACAGGGCACCCTCCTACAATGAGCAGTTCTTC. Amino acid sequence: CASSQEAYRAPSYNEQFF.

The CDR3 DNA follows: TGTGCCAGCAGTCCCTCACTGGGGTGGAATGAGCAGTTCTTC. Translating it yields CASSPSLGWNEQFF. The V and J genes are TRBV2 and TRBJ2-1; D unclear. The CDR3 is made up of 14 amino acids. Trimming pared 5 bases from V and 7 bases from J, leaving 15 bases between. The germline V gene encodes CDR1 SNHLY and CDR2 FYNNEI.

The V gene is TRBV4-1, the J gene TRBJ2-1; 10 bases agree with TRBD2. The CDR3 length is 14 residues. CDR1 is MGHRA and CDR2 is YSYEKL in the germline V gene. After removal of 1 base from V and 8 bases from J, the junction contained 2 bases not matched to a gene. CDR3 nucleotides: TGCGCCAGCAGCCAAGTTCTAGCGGGAGATGAGCAGTTCTTC. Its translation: CASSQVLAGDEQFF.

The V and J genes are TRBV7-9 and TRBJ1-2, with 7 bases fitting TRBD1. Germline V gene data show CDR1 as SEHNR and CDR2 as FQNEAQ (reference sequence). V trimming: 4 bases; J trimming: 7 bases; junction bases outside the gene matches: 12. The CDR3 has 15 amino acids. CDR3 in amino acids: CASSYGQADLVGYTF. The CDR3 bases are TGTGCCAGCAGCTACGGACAGGCCGACCTTGTTGGCTACACCTTC.

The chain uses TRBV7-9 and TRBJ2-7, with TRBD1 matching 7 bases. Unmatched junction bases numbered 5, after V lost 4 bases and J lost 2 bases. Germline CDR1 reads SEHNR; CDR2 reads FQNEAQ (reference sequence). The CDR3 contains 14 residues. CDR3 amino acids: CASSSTGSPYEQYF. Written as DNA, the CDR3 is TGTGCCAGCAGCTCGACAGGGAGCCCCTACGAGCAGTACTTC.

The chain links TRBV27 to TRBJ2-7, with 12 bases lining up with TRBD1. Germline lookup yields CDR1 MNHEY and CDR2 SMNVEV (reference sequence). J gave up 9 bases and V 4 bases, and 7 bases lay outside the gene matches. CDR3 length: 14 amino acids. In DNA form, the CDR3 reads TGTGCCAGCAGTTCCGGGACAGGGGGCGCAGGGCAGTACGTC. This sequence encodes CASSSGTGGAGQYV.

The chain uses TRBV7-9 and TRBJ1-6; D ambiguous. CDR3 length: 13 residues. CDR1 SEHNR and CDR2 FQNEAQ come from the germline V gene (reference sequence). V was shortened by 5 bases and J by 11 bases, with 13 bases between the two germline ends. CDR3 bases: TGTGCCAGCAGCGGCGACCCGCCGACACCCCTCCACTTT. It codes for CASSGDPPTPLHF.

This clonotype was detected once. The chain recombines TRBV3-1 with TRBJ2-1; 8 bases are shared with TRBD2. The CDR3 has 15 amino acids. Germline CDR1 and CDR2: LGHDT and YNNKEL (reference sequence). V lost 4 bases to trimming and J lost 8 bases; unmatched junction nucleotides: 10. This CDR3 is CASSRPAGGLDEQFF. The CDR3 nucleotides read TGTGCCAGCAGCCGACCCGCGGGGGGCTTGGATGAGCAGTTCTTC.

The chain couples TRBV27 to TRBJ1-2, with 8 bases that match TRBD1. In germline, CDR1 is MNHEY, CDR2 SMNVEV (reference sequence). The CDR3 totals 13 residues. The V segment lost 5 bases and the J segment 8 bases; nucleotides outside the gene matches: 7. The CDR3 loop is CASSPLTGDGYTF. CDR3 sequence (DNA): TGTGCCAGCAGTCCCCTGACAGGGGACGGCTACACCTTC.